The 20 T cell receptor beta chains presented below share a single source sample, sequenced in a study of shared clonotypes between healthy human individuals. Selected positively for CCR7 and CD45RO-negative, naive CD8 cells excluded terminally differentiated effector memory CD45RA+ cells. Sequenced by immunoSEQ multiplex PCR; TCRdb stores in-frame clones only, minus some. The table has 2 million or so clones, about 95% seen once. The sequencing sample was made of naive CD8+ T cells sorted from blood. Receptors originate from a man between 18 and 35 years old in good health.

This chain connects TRBV7-9 to TRBJ2-2; unclear D gene. V lost 3 bases to trimming and J lost 3 bases, with 11 bases between them. CDR3 length: 15 residues. CDR1 is SEHNR and CDR2 is FQNEAQ in the germline V gene (reference sequence). The CDR3, as DNA: TGTGCCAGCAGCTTGGCGCCTCTTTACACCGGGGAGCTGTTTTTT. Amino acid sequence: CASSLAPLYTGELFF.

The chain uses TRBV12-5 and TRBJ2-7, with TRBD2 matching 12 bases. Germline-derived CDR1 and CDR2 are LGHNT and FRNRAP. The CDR3 extends over 15 amino acids. Trimming at V came to 6 bases and at J to 5 bases, leaving 8 bases not matched to a gene. CDR3 nucleotides: TGTGCTAGTGGATTGACTAGCGGGAGTATCAACGAGCAGTACTTC. It specifies CASGLTSGSINEQYF.

A note on this clone: Other DNA sequences in the sample encode the same CDR3. V usage is TRBV7-6 and J usage is TRBJ2-7; 7 bases map to TRBD1. CDR1 SGHVS and CDR2 FNYEAQ come from the germline V gene. The V gene end was trimmed by 1 base and the J gene end by 5 bases; junction bases not matched to a gene: 2. This CDR3 comprises 13 residues. The DNA of the CDR3 is TGTGCCAGCAGCTTAGGGACAGGCCACGAGCAGTACTTC. Protein sequence: CASSLGTGHEQYF. Looking up the rest from reference TRBV7-6 and TRBJ2-7 gives the full variable domain: GAGVSQSPRYKVTKRGQDVALRCDPISGHVSLYWYRQALGQGPEFLTYFNYEAQQDKSGLPNDRFSAERPEGSISTLTIQRTEQRDSAMYRCASSLGTGHEQYFGPGTRLTVT.

The chain employs TRBV2 and TRBJ2-3; 8 positions agree with TRBD2. Germline assignment: CDR1 SNHLY and CDR2 FYNNEI. This CDR3 is 15 amino acids long. After removal of 10 bases from V and 5 bases from J, the junction contained 14 bases not matched to a gene. CDR3 region: CAIPRPGGVGDTQYF. CDR3 DNA sequence: TGTGCCATCCCGCGGCCGGGAGGGGTAGGAGATACGCAGTATTTT.

Comments on this clone: The same CDR3 also results from other DNA sequences found in this sample. The rearrangement links TRBV28 to TRBJ2-7, with D perhaps TRBD1 (6 bases). This CDR3 is 14 amino acids long. The ends were cut back, 3 bases at V and 2 bases at J, with 11 bases in the middle. CDR1 MDHEN and CDR2 SYDVKM come from the germline V gene. CDR3 DNA sequence: TGTGCCAGCAGTTTTTCACCAGGGGCCTACGAGCAGTACTTC. Translated, it gives CASSFSPGAYEQYF.

This chain uses TRBV19 with TRBJ2-7; 7 nucleotides line up with TRBD1. CDR1 is LNHDA, CDR2 SQIVND, per germline (reference sequence). Losses at the gene ends were 5 bases for V and 5 bases for J; bases not matched to a gene: 9. The length of the CDR3 is 14 residues. The CDR3 coding sequence is TGTGCCAGTAGTGCAAATTCCCAGGGGGACGAGCAGTACTTC. It encodes CASSANSQGDEQYF.

This chain connects TRBV6-5 to TRBJ1-1; TRBD1 aligns across 9 bases. The CDR3 loop spans 15 amino acids. Germline V CDR1 and CDR2: MNHEY, SVGAGI. V lost 5 bases and J lost 5; bases outside the gene matches: 9. CDR3 coding DNA: TGTGCCAGCAGTACCGCGACAGGGGGTGTTACTGAAGCTTTCTTT. This codes for CASSTATGGVTEAFF.

The chain employs TRBV27 and TRBJ2-7, with D perhaps matching TRBD1 (6 bases). Germline V gives CDR1 MNHEY, CDR2 SMNVEV (reference sequence). The V end was cut by 4 bases, the J end by 5 bases, with 15 bases between. The CDR3 covers 14 residues. In DNA form, the CDR3 reads TGTGCCAGCAGTTCCCCGACAGGACCCCACGAGCAGTACTTC. It specifies CASSSPTGPHEQYF.

In the case of this clone: Other nucleotide sequences from this sample produce the same CDR3. This chain uses TRBV27 with TRBJ2-7; 7 bases are a match to TRBD1. The length of the CDR3 is 13 residues. V gave up 4 bases and J gave up 3 bases; unmatched junction bases: 3. Germline CDR1 reads MNHEY; CDR2 reads SMNVEV (reference sequence). CDR3 bases: TGTGCCAGCAGTTATAGGGGGCTCTACGAGCAGTACTTC. Amino acids: CASSYRGLYEQYF.

V and J are TRBV7-8 and TRBJ1-1, with D maybe TRBD1 (6 bases). This CDR3 has 12 residues. Trimming cost V 3 bases and J 6 bases, with 8 bases left between them. Per the germline V gene, CDR1 is SGHVS and CDR2 is FQNEAQ. This chain's CDR3 is CASSFGQPEAFF. Here the CDR3 DNA reads TGTGCCAGCAGCTTCGGACAGCCTGAAGCTTTCTTT.

The gene calls are TRBV14 and TRBJ2-2; tentative D call: TRBD1 (6 bases). Germline V gene sequence: CDR1 SGHDN, CDR2 FVKESK. The CDR3 sequence is 17 residues long. The V end was cut by 0 bases, the J end by 3 bases, with 14 bases between. The CDR3 sequence: CASSQESAGDYTGELFF. CDR3 sequence (DNA): TGTGCCAGCAGCCAAGAGTCGGCAGGGGATTACACCGGGGAGCTGTTTTTT.

The CDR3: CSVVNPDTQYF. The CDR3 DNA follows: TGCAGCGTTGTAAATCCAGATACGCAGTATTTT. The genes are TRBV29-1 and TRBJ2-3, with D unresolved. The CDR3 consists of 11 residues. Per the germline V gene, CDR1 is SQVTM and CDR2 is ANQGSEA. The V gene lost 4 bases and the J gene lost 4 bases, with 6 bases spanning the gap.

The sample holds one count of this clone. The gene calls are TRBV4-1 and TRBJ2-3; D might be TRBD2 (5 bases). CDR1 and CDR2 (germline): MGHRA, YSYEKL. The CDR3 runs to 17 residues. V gave up 0 bases and J gave up 1 base, with 14 bases separating them. As DNA, the CDR3 is TGCGCCAGCAGCCAAGAAGAATCGGGATTCGGCACAGATACGCAGTATTTT. Translation gives CASSQEESGFGTDTQYF.

This chain links TRBV19 with TRBJ2-7; D is unresolved. Between the trimmed V and J ends, which lost 9 bases and 3 bases, there was a span of 15 bases. CDR1 and CDR2 from the germline V gene are LNHDA and SQIVND (reference sequence). The CDR3 is 13 amino acids. DNA of the CDR3: TGTGCCAGCTCATCTTCCCCCGGCTACGAGCAGTACTTC. It specifies CASSSSPGYEQYF.

This clone was counted between two and nine times. The V call is TRBV4-1, the J call TRBJ1-1, with TRBD1 matching over 8 bases. Germline V gives CDR1 MGHRA, CDR2 YSYEKL. J gave up 10 bases and V 1 base, and 5 bases lay outside the gene matches. CDR3 length: 13 residues. The CDR3 DNA is TGCGCCAGCAGCCAAGTGGGACAGGTGGGAGCTTTCTTT. It codes for CASSQVGQVGAFF.

The chain is built from TRBV7-2 and TRBJ2-7, with D possibly being TRBD1 (5 bases). The CDR3 has 12 residues. From germline, CDR1 is SGHTA and CDR2 FQGNSA. V lost 8 bases and J lost 3, with 11 bases in between. CDR3 loop: CASQGVDYEQYF. CDR3 DNA sequence: TGTGCCAGCCAAGGGGTGGACTACGAGCAGTACTTC.

The CDR3 coding sequence is TGCGCCAGCAGCAGGACAGGGGCGTTCTACGAGCAGTACTTC. It is translated as CASSRTGAFYEQYF. V and J are TRBV5-1 and TRBJ2-5, with 9 bases matching TRBD1. The DNA end is more similar to TRBJ2-7, so the J call may be wrong. Per the germline V gene, CDR1 is SGHRS and CDR2 is YFSETQ. The CDR3 contains 14 residues.

The chain carries TRBV9 and TRBJ1-4; possible D gene TRBD1, 6 bases. V lost 0 bases, J lost 6 bases, and 9 bases lay in between. Looked up from germline, CDR1 is SGDLS and CDR2 is YYNGEE. The CDR3 is 14 amino acids. CDR3 sequence: CASSVGQVDEKLFF. The CDR3 DNA reads as TGTGCCAGCAGCGTAGGACAGGTGGATGAAAAACTGTTTTTT. Looking up the rest from reference TRBV9 and TRBJ1-4 gives the full variable domain: DSGVTQTPKHLITATGQRVTLRCSPRSGDLSVYWYQQSLDQGLQFLIQYYNGEERAKGNILERFSAQQFPDLHSELNLSSLELGDSALYFCASSVGQVDEKLFFGSGTQLSVL.

This clone was picked up one time. The chain links TRBV27 to TRBJ2-1; 9 bases agree with TRBD2. Germline V lookup: CDR1 MNHEY, CDR2 SMNVEV (reference sequence). CDR3 length: 13 amino acids. The V and J ends lost 7 bases and 10 bases, in that order; junction bases with no gene match: 8. DNA for the CDR3: TGTGCCAGCACTGGTAGCGGGAGTGGGGAGCAGTTCTTC. This gives the protein CASTGSGSGEQFF.

Points on this clone: This sample also contains other DNA sequences that code for the same CDR3. The chain couples TRBV6-5 to TRBJ2-7; TRBD2 agrees at 12 bases. V lost 8 bases and J lost 2; bases outside the gene matches: 1. Germline loops: CDR1 MNHEY, CDR2 SVGAGI. CDR3 size: 13 residues. The CDR3 bases are TGTGCCAGCCGACTAGCGGGGGCCTACGAGCAGTACTTC. This encodes CASRLAGAYEQYF.